This TCR beta chain was recorded in a study of OX40 agonist ivuxolimab in advanced cancers. Study-level points and caveats: Expanded peripheral T-cell antigen specificity went undetermined.

Here immunoSEQ multiplex PCR was the method, and the copy in TCRdb shows in-frame clones only, minus some. The profile shows more than 80,000 clones, around 94% of them singletons. Systemic immunosuppression or autoimmune disease history was grounds to exclude patients. Blood got drawn at baseline, again on cycle 4 day 1, and then on cycle 7 day 1. This clone showed up just once. Its antigen is undetermined. The CDR3 spans 14 residues. The germline V gene encodes CDR1 SGDLS and CDR2 YYNGEE. With 10 bases removed from V and 5 bases from J, the gap between germline ends came to 21 bases. This receptor was taken from an adult with an advanced solid tumor such as melanoma, head and neck, liver or kidney cancer. The sequences come from CD4+ or CD8+ T cells sorted from blood, collected in a trial of the OX40 agonist ivuxolimab. V gene TRBV9 combines with J gene TRBJ2-5, with a tentative D call TRBD2 (6 bases). The CDR3 protein is CASSSSSGGETQYF. The CDR3 region has the DNA TGTGCCTCCTCTAGCTCTTCAGGAGGGGAGACCCAGTACTTC.